This is a list of T cell receptor beta chains from one sample in a study of blood T cell repertoires in COVID-19. The table came from immunoSEQ multiplex PCR; TCRdb's copy has only in-frame clones and leaves some out. Of about 320,000 clones listed, 85% are singletons. The sample comprised peripheral blood. The receptor source for this set is a human donor in a cohort sampled during active COVID-19. The CDR3 runs from the conserved cysteine through the conserved F or W. Fields, in order: V gene, D gene, J gene, clone size, CDR3 DNA, CDR3 protein. D genes are given only for firm matches. Part of the rows lack a size; the others show once, few, many or a class for expanded clones.

v_gene: TRBV29-1
d_gene: TRBD2
j_gene: TRBJ2-1
abundance: -
CDR3nt: TGCAGCGCCCGGAAGACTAGCCGCTACAATGAGCAGTTCTTC
CDR3aa: CSARKTSRYNEQFF

v_gene: TRBV5-5
d_gene: -
j_gene: TRBJ2-6
abundance: -
CDR3nt: TGTGCCAGCAGCCTTTACAGGGCTGTCGCGGGGGCCAACGTCCTGACTTTC
CDR3aa: CASSLYRAVAGANVLTF

v_gene: TRBV5-1
d_gene: TRBD2
j_gene: TRBJ2-1
abundance: -
CDR3nt: TGCGCCAGCAGCTTGGACGGGGGGACCTACAATGAGCAGTTCTTC
CDR3aa: CASSLDGGTYNEQFF

v_gene: TRBV14
d_gene: TRBD1
j_gene: TRBJ2-7
abundance: once
CDR3nt: TGTGCCAGCAGCCAAGGGGTGAGGGGACAGCGAAGCTACGAGCAGTACTTC
CDR3aa: CASSQGVRGQRSYEQYF

v_gene: TRBV7-2
d_gene: -
j_gene: TRBJ1-6
abundance: -
CDR3nt: TGTGCCAGCAGCTTAGGAGAGGACTTCCGCTCCTATAATTCACCCCTCCACTTT
CDR3aa: CASSLGEDFRSYNSPLHF

v_gene: TRBV5-1
d_gene: -
j_gene: TRBJ2-7
abundance: -
CDR3nt: TGCGCCAGCAGCTTCCATCGTTCTAGCGCCTACTCCTACGAGCAGTACTTC
CDR3aa: CASSFHRSSAYSYEQYF

v_gene: TRBV6-2/TRBV6-3
d_gene: -
j_gene: TRBJ2-3
abundance: once
CDR3nt: TGTGCCAGCAGTTACGTGCGGGGAACAGATACGCAGTATTTT
CDR3aa: CASSYVRGTDTQYF

v_gene: TRBV7-3
d_gene: -
j_gene: TRBJ1-4
abundance: -
CDR3nt: TGTGCCAGCAGCTTGTCCCCGAATGAAAAACTGTTTTTT
CDR3aa: CASSLSPNEKLFF

v_gene: TRBV12-5
d_gene: -
j_gene: TRBJ2-7
abundance: -
CDR3nt: TGTGCTAGTGGTTTGTCTGTCTTGTCGAGTAGCTCCTACGAGCAGTACTTC
CDR3aa: CASGLSVLSSSSYEQYF

v_gene: TRBV3-1/TRBV3-2
d_gene: -
j_gene: TRBJ1-1
abundance: once
CDR3nt: TGTGCCAGCAGCCTGGGGAGACCGGCGTTTACTGAAGCTTTCTTT
CDR3aa: CASSLGRPAFTEAFF

v_gene: TRBV19
d_gene: -
j_gene: TRBJ1-6
abundance: -
CDR3nt: TGTGCCAGTAGTATGCCCCAGGGAGGTAGCTCCTATAATTCACCCCTCCACTTT
CDR3aa: CASSMPQGGSSYNSPLHF

v_gene: TRBV7-2
d_gene: TRBD1
j_gene: TRBJ2-3
abundance: once
CDR3nt: TGTGCCAGCAGCTTAAAGGGACAGCGCACAGATACGCAGTATTTT
CDR3aa: CASSLKGQRTDTQYF

v_gene: TRBV6-1
d_gene: -
j_gene: TRBJ2-1
abundance: -
CDR3nt: TGTGCCAGCAGTGATCGGTCGCGGCATGAGCAGTTCTTC
CDR3aa: CASSDRSRHEQFF

v_gene: TRBV5-1
d_gene: -
j_gene: TRBJ1-4
abundance: -
CDR3nt: TGCGCCAGCAGCTTCCTGGGGCCATATGAAAAACTGTTTTTT
CDR3aa: CASSFLGPYEKLFF

v_gene: TRBV25-1
d_gene: TRBD2
j_gene: TRBJ2-1
abundance: -
CDR3nt: TGTGCCAGCAGTGGGCCTAGCGGGGGGGCCTACAATGAGCAGTTCTTC
CDR3aa: CASSGPSGGAYNEQFF

v_gene: TRBV19
d_gene: TRBD2
j_gene: TRBJ2-1
abundance: -
CDR3nt: TGTGCCAGTAGATTAGGGGCCCTAGCGGGGGACATCGGTGAGCAGTTCTTC
CDR3aa: CASRLGALAGDIGEQFF

v_gene: TRBV27
d_gene: TRBD2
j_gene: TRBJ2-1
abundance: -
CDR3nt: TGTGCCAGCAGTAGGACTAGCGGGGGCCTCTACAATGAGCAGTTCTTC
CDR3aa: CASSRTSGGLYNEQFF

v_gene: TRBV6-4
d_gene: -
j_gene: TRBJ2-7
abundance: -
CDR3nt: TGTGCCAGCAGTGACTCCCCCACCTACGAGCAGTACTTC
CDR3aa: CASSDSPTYEQYF

v_gene: TRBV2
d_gene: -
j_gene: TRBJ1-2
abundance: -
CDR3nt: TGTGCCAGCAGTGACTCTGACTATGGCTACACCTTC
CDR3aa: CASSDSDYGYTF

v_gene: TRBV3-1/TRBV3-2
d_gene: -
j_gene: TRBJ1-2
abundance: -
CDR3nt: TGTGCCAGCAGCCAAAACCAGAGACAGCTCTATGGCTACACCTTC
CDR3aa: CASSQNQRQLYGYTF

v_gene: TRBV29-1
d_gene: -
j_gene: TRBJ2-7
abundance: once
CDR3nt: TGCAGCGTGGGGGGGCGCAGGGACCGAAGCTCCTACGAGCAGTACTTC
CDR3aa: CSVGGRRDRSSYEQYF

v_gene: TRBV18
d_gene: -
j_gene: TRBJ1-2
abundance: -
CDR3nt: TGTGCCAGCTCACCAATACAGGGTGGTGGCTACACCTTC
CDR3aa: CASSPIQGGGYTF

v_gene: TRBV5-1
d_gene: TRBD1
j_gene: TRBJ2-3
abundance: few
CDR3nt: TGCGCCAGCAGTTCGGGAATGACAGGGTATGGAGATACGCAGTATTTT
CDR3aa: CASSSGMTGYGDTQYF

v_gene: TRBV6-7
d_gene: -
j_gene: TRBJ2-3
abundance: -
CDR3nt: TGTGCCAGCAGTTGGGAGGAAGGGAGCACAGATACGCAGTATTTT
CDR3aa: CASSWEEGSTDTQYF

v_gene: TRBV5-1
d_gene: -
j_gene: TRBJ1-3
abundance: -
CDR3nt: TGCGCCAGCAGCTTGGCAGGGGGAAACACCATATATTTT
CDR3aa: CASSLAGGNTIYF

v_gene: TRBV28
d_gene: -
j_gene: TRBJ1-2
abundance: -
CDR3nt: TGTGCCAGCAGTCTGGACACCCGGGGGGGCTACTATGGCTACACCTTC
CDR3aa: CASSLDTRGGYYGYTF

v_gene: TRBV9
d_gene: -
j_gene: TRBJ1-1
abundance: -
CDR3nt: TGTGCCAGCAGCGTGGGAGACACTGAAGCTTTCTTT
CDR3aa: CASSVGDTEAFF

v_gene: TRBV11-2
d_gene: -
j_gene: TRBJ1-2
abundance: -
CDR3nt: TGTGCCAGCAGCCTACTGACGGGGGGCGATGGCTACACCTTC
CDR3aa: CASSLLTGGDGYTF

v_gene: TRBV10-3
d_gene: -
j_gene: TRBJ1-6
abundance: -
CDR3nt: TGTGCCATCAGTGAGGAGCAGGTGTACTCCTATAATTCACCCCTCCACTTT
CDR3aa: CAISEEQVYSYNSPLHF

v_gene: TRBV29-1
d_gene: TRBD1
j_gene: TRBJ2-2
abundance: once
CDR3nt: TGCAGCGTTCGACAGGGTTTCACCGGGGAGCTGTTTTTT
CDR3aa: CSVRQGFTGELFF

v_gene: TRBV7-2
d_gene: TRBD2
j_gene: TRBJ2-7
abundance: -
CDR3nt: TGTGCCAGCAGCTCAGCGCGACTAGCCTACCACGAGCAGTACTTC
CDR3aa: CASSSARLAYHEQYF

v_gene: TRBV4-1
d_gene: -
j_gene: TRBJ1-1
abundance: -
CDR3nt: TGCGCCAGCAGCCACACCGGGGATCCTGAAGCTTTCTTT
CDR3aa: CASSHTGDPEAFF

v_gene: TRBV27
d_gene: -
j_gene: TRBJ2-7
abundance: -
CDR3nt: TGTGCCAGCCAGGGGTCGGTCTACGAGCAGTACTTC
CDR3aa: CASQGSVYEQYF

v_gene: TRBV3-1/TRBV3-2
d_gene: TRBD2
j_gene: TRBJ2-5
abundance: -
CDR3nt: TGTGCCAGCAGATCTCGGGGGGTTGTCGGCGAGACCCAGTACTTC
CDR3aa: CASRSRGVVGETQYF

v_gene: TRBV18
d_gene: -
j_gene: TRBJ2-7
abundance: once
CDR3nt: TGTGCCAGCTCACCAGTGACGGGTTACGAGCAGTACTTC
CDR3aa: CASSPVTGYEQYF

v_gene: TRBV18
d_gene: TRBD2
j_gene: TRBJ2-1
abundance: -
CDR3nt: TGTGCCAGCTCACATAGCGGGGTAGCGTCCTACAATGAGCAGTTCTTC
CDR3aa: CASSHSGVASYNEQFF

v_gene: TRBV30
d_gene: TRBD2
j_gene: TRBJ2-1
abundance: once
CDR3nt: TGTGCCTGGACTGGCCCACGGACTAGCGGGGGGGCGCATTTGGATGAGCAGTTCTTC
CDR3aa: CAWTGPRTSGGAHLDEQFF

v_gene: TRBV24-1
d_gene: -
j_gene: TRBJ2-3
abundance: -
CDR3nt: TGTGCCACCAGTGACCTCAGTGGCGGGGGCACAGATACGCAGTATTTT
CDR3aa: CATSDLSGGGTDTQYF

v_gene: TRBV15
d_gene: -
j_gene: TRBJ2-4
abundance: once
CDR3nt: TGTGCCACCAGCAGCGGAAGAGGCAGGGTGTCCGGTACCGCCAAAAACATTCAGTACTTC
CDR3aa: CATSSGRGRVSGTAKNIQYF

v_gene: TRBV7-2
d_gene: -
j_gene: TRBJ1-5
abundance: once
CDR3nt: TGTGCCAGCAGCAATCACAGGGTCAATCAGCCCCAGCATTTT
CDR3aa: CASSNHRVNQPQHF

v_gene: TRBV19
d_gene: -
j_gene: TRBJ1-5
abundance: -
CDR3nt: TGTGCCAGTAGTATAGTCGGACTTCAGCCCCAGCATTTT
CDR3aa: CASSIVGLQPQHF

v_gene: TRBV19
d_gene: -
j_gene: TRBJ2-2
abundance: few
CDR3nt: TGTGCCAGTAGCCATAAGCGGGCGAACACCGGGGAGCTGTTTTTT
CDR3aa: CASSHKRANTGELFF

v_gene: TRBV7-3
d_gene: -
j_gene: TRBJ2-2
abundance: -
CDR3nt: TGTGCCAGCAGCCCTCAGGTCTCCGGGGAGCTGTTTTTT
CDR3aa: CASSPQVSGELFF

v_gene: TRBV18
d_gene: -
j_gene: TRBJ2-5
abundance: -
CDR3nt: TGTGCCAGCTCACCACGGGGACTCCTGGAGACCCAGTACTTC
CDR3aa: CASSPRGLLETQYF

v_gene: TRBV2
d_gene: TRBD1
j_gene: TRBJ1-1
abundance: -
CDR3nt: TGTGCCAGCCGCTGGACAGGGGAAGCTTTCTTT
CDR3aa: CASRWTGEAFF